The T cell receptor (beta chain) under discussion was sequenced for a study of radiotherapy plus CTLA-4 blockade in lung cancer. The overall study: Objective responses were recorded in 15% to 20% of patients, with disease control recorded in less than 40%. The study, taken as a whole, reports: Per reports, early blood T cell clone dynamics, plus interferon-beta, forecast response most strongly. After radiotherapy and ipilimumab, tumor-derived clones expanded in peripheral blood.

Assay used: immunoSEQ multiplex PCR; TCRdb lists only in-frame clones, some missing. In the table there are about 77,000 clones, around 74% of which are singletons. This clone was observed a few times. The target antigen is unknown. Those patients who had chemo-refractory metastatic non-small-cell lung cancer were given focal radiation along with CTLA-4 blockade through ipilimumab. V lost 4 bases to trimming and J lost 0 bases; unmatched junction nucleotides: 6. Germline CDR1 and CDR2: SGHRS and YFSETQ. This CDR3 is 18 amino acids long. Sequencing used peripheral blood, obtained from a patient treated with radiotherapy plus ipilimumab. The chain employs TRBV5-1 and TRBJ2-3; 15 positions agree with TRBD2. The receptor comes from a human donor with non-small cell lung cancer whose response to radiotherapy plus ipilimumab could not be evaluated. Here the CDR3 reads CASSPAGLAGGSTDTQYF. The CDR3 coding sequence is TGCGCCAGCAGCCCTGCGGGACTAGCGGGGGGTAGCACAGATACGCAGTATTTT.